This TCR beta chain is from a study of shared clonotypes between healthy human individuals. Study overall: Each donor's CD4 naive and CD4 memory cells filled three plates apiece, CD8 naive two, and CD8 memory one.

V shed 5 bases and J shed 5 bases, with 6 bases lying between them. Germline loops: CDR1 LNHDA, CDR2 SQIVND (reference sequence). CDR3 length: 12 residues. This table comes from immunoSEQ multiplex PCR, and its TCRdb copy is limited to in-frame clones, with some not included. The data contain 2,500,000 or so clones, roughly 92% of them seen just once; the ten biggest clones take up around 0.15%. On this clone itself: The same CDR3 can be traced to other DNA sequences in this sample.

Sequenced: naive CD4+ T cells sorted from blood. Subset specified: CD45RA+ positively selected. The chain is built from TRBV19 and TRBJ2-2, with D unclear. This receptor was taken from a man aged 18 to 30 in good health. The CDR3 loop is CASSVGTGELFF. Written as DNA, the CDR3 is TGTGCCAGTAGTGTAGGGACCGGGGAGCTGTTTTTT.